The clone carrying this TCR beta chain appeared a few times. What it binds is unknown. This entry belongs to a study of T-cell reconstitution after alpha-beta-depleted transplantation in children. Points from the study as a whole: Most T-cell counts and diversity one year after the transplant came from T cells that were newly produced.

With 2 bases removed from V and 4 bases from J, the gap between germline ends came to 7 bases. This CDR3 spans 13 amino acids. Germline CDR1 and CDR2: LNHNV and YYDKDF (reference sequence). It was with unique molecular identifiers that the TCRbeta library was prepared. A single record per CDR3 protein comes from TCRdb applying MiXCR to the PCR reads. The sample yields 750,000 to 950,000 distinct CDR3 sequences, roughly 16% seen once. The J gene is TRBJ2-3, the V gene TRBV15; unclear D gene. The sample here was PBMCs, mostly from graft donor cells, taken 360 days after TCRalphabeta/CD19-depleted stem cell transplant. The receptor comes from a male patient under 18 who had a stem cell transplant for acute lymphoblastic leukemia, so the T cells may come from the graft donor. CDR3 amino acids: CATSRRTADTQYF. DNA of the CDR3: TGTGCCACCAGCAGACGGACCGCAGATACGCAGTATTTT.